This TCR beta chain was sequenced for a study of Graves' ophthalmopathy and Graves' hyperthyroidism. Study as a whole: Ophthalmopathy not arising within 18 months of follow-up defined hyperthyroidism as stable.

This clonotype showed up just a few times. No antigen is known for it. CDR3 size: 15 residues. Germline-derived CDR1 and CDR2 are SGHTA and FQGNSA. Trimming pared 6 bases from V and 5 bases from J, leaving 14 bases between. Amplification targeted the TCR beta CDR3 regions, with RNA transcripts as the source material. The workflow started with a first-round RT-PCR run with HTBI primers and then moved on to a second-round multiplex PCR. TCRdb itself ran the multiplex PCR reads through MiXCR, one entry per CDR3 protein. This sample has roughly 600,000 distinct CDR3 sequences, with 35% to 40% found just once. Study-wide results and limits: Ophthalmopathy progression predictions by the model showed around 72% specificity and approximately 71% sensitivity. The blood repertoire also included most expanded thyroid clonotypes above 0.001 frequency.

The chain joins TRBV7-2 to TRBJ1-6; a possible D gene is TRBD1 (5 bases). Sequenced: peripheral blood or thyroid tissue (not recorded which). The receptor's source is an adult man with Graves' hyperthyroidism. CDR3 in amino acids: CASSPTDKHNSPLHF. The CDR3 coding sequence is TGTGCCAGCAGTCCTACGGACAAGCATAATTCACCCCTCCACTTT.